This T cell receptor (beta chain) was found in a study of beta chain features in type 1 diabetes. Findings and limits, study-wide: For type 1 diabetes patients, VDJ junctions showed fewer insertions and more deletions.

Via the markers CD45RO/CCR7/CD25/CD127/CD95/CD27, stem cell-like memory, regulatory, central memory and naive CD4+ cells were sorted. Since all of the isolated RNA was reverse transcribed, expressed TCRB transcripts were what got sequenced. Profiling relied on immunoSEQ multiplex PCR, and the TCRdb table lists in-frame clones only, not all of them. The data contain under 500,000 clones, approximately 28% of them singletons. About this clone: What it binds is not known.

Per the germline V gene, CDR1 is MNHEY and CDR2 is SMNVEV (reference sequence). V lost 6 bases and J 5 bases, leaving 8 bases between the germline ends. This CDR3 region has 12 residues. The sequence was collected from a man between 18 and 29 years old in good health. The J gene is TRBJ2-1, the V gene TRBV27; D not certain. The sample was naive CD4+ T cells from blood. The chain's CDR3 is CASSYTNNEQFF. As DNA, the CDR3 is TGTGCCAGCAGCTATACGAACAATGAGCAGTTCTTC.